This T cell receptor beta chain was identified during a study of cytomegalovirus exposure and HLA in healthy donors. PCR amplification relied on 60 Vbeta primers (plus 13 Jbeta primers). TCRdb keeps only in-frame clones here, not all; method: immunoSEQ multiplex PCR. The sample holds approximately 110,000 clones, about 13% seen once. Overall study results and limits: Later analysis placed DRB1 highest and HLA-C lowest in TCR association rates, which differed by HLA locus. Further analysis was carried out later, and it showed several of the most significant clusters appearing linked to common viral pathogens. There were some public TCRs occurring in many donors, but most TCR sequences were rare.

V lost 5 bases to trimming and J lost 5 bases; unmatched junction nucleotides: 7. This CDR3 is 15 amino acids long. Germline assignment: CDR1 SGHVS and CDR2 FQNEAQ. Concerning this clone itself: Its antigen is not known.

The receptor was derived from a man aged 35 to 55 in good health and CMV-seropositive. Source material: PBMCs. This chain joins TRBV7-8 and TRBJ2-2, with 8 bases identical to TRBD1. The DNA for the CDR3 is TGTGCCAGCAGCGCTCGGGACAGGCTGACCGGGGAGCTGTTTTTT. Encoded protein: CASSARDRLTGELFF.